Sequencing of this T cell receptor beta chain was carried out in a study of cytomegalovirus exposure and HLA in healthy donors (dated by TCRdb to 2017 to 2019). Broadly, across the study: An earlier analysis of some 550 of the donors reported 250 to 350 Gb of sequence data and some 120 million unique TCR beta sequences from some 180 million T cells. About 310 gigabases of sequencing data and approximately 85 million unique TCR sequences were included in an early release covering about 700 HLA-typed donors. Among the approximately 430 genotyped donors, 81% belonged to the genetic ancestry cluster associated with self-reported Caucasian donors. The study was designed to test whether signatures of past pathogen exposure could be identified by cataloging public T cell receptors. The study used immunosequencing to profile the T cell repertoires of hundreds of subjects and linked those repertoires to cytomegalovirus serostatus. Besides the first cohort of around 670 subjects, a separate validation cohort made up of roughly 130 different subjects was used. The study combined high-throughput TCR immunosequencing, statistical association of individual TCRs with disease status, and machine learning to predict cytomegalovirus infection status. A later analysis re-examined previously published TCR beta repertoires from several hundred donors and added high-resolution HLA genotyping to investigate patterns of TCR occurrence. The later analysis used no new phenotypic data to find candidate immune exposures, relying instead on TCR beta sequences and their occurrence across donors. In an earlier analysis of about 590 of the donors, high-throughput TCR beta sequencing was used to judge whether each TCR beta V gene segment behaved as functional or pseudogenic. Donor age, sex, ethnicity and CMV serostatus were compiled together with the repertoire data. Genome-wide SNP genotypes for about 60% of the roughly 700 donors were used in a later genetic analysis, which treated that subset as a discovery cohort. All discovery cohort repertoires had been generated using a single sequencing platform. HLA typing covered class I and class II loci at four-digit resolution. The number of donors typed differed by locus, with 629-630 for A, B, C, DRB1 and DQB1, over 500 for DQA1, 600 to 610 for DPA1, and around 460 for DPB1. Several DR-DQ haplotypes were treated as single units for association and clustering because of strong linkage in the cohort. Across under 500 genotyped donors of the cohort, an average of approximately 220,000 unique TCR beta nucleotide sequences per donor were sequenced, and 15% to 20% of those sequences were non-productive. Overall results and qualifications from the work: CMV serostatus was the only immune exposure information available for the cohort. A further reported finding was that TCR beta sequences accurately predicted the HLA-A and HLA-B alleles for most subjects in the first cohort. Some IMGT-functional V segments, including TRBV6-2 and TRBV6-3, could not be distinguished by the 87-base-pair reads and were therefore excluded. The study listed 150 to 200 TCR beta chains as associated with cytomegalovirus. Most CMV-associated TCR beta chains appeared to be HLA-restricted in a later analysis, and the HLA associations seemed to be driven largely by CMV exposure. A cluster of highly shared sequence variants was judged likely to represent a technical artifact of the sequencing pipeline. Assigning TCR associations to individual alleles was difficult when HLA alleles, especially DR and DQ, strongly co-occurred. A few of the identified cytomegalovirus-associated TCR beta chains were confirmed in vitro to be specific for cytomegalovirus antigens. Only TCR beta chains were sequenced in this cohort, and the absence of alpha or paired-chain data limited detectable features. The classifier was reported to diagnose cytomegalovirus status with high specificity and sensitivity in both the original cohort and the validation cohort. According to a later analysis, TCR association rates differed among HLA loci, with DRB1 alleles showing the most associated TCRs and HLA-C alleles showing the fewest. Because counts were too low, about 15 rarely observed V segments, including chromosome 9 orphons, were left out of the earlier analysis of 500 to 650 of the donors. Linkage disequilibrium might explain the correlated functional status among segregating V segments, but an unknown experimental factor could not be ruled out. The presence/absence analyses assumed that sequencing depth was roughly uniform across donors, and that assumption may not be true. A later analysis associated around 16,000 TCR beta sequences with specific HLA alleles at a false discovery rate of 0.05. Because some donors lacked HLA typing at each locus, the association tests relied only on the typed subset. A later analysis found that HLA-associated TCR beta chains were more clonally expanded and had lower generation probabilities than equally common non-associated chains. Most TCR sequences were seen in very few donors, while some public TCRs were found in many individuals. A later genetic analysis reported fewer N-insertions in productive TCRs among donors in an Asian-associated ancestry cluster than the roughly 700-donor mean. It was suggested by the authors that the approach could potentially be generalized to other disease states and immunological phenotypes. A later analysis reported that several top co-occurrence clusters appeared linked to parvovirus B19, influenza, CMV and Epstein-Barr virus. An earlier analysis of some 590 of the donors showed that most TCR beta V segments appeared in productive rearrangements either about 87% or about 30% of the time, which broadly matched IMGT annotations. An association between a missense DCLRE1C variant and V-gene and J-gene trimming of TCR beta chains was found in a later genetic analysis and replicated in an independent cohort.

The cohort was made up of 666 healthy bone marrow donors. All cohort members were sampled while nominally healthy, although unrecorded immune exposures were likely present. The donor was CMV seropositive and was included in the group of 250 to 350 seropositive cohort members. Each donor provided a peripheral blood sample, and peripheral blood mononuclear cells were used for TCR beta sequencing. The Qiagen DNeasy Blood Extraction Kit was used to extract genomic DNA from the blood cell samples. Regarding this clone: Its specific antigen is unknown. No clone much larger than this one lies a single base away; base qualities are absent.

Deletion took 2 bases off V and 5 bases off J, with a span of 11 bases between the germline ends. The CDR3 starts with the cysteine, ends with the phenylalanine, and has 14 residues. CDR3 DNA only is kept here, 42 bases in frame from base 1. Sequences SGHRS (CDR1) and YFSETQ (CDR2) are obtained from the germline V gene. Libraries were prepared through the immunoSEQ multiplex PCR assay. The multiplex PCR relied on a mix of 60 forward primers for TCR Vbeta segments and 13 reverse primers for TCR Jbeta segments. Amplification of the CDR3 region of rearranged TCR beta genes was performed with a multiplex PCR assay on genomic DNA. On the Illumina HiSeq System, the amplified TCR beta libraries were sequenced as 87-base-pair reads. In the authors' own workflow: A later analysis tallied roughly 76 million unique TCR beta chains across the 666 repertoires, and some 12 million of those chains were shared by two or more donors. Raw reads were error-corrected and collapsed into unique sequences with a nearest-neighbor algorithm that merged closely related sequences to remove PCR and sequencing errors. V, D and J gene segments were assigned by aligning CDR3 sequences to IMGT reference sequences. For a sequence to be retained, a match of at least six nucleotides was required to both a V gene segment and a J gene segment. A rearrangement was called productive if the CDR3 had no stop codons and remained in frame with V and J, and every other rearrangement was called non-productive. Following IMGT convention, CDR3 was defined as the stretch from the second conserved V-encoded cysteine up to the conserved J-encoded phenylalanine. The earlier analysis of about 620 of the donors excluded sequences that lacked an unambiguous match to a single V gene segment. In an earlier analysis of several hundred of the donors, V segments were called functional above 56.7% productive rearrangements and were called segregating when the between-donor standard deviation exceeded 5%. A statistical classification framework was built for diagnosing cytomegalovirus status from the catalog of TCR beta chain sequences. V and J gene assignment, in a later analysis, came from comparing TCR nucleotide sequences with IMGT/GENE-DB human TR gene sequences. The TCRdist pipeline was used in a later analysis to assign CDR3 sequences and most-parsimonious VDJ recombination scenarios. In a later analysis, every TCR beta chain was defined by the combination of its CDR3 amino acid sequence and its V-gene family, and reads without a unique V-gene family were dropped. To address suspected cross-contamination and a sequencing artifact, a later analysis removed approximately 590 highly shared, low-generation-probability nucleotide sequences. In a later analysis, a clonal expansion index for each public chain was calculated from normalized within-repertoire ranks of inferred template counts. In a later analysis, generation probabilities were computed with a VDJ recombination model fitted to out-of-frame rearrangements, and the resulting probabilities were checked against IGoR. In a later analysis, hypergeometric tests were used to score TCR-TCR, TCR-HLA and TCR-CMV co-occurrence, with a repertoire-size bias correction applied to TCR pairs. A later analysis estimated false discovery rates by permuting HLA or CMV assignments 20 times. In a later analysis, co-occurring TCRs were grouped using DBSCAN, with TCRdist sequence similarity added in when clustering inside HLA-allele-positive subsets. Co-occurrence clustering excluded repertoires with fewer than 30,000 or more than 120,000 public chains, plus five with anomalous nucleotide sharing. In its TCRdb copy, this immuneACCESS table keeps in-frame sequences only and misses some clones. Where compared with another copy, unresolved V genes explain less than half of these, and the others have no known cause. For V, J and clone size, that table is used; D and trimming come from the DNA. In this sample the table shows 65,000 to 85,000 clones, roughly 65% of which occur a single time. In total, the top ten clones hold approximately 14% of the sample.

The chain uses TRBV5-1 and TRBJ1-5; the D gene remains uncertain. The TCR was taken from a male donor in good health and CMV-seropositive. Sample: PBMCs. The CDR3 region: CASSFLGEDQPQHF. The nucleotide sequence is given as TGCGCCAGCAGCTTTCTCGGGGAGGATCAGCCCCAGCATTTT.